Sequencing of this T cell receptor beta chain was carried out in a study of T cells in Graves' hyperthyroidism and ophthalmopathy (dated by TCRdb to about 2019). Regarding the research as a whole: Peripheral blood was sampled at the time of initial diagnosis, prior to any treatment. A discovery cohort of approximately 97 patients, 43 with Graves' ophthalmopathy and 55 to 60 with stable Graves' hyperthyroidism, was used to find distinguishing TCR V-J signatures. Prospective prediction of ophthalmopathy was tested in an independent validation cohort consisting of some 20 hyperthyroidism patients and 17 patients who later progressed to ophthalmopathy. The study also compared thyroid tissue and blood T-cell repertoires from about 6 Graves' hyperthyroidism patients. Once sampling was done, hyperthyroidism patients were given methimazole at a starting dose of 30 mg daily, whereas ophthalmopathy patients were given high-dose intravenous methylprednisolone. The 90 or so discovery patients were randomly split 7:3 into training and test sets. According to the paper, TCR Vbeta CDR3 sequencing was carried out on approximately 140 peripheral blood samples, which came from 40 to 45 ophthalmopathy, under 85 hyperthyroidism and about 17 progressor patients.

Stable Graves' hyperthyroidism was defined as the absence of progression to ophthalmopathy over 18 months of follow-up. Hyperthyroidism patients were aged 18 to 65 years and newly diagnosed, with disease duration of less than 2 months. Exclusion was applied to patients with uncontrolled infections, other autoimmune diseases, pregnancy or lactation. Diagnoses relied on clinical symptoms, serum thyroxine and TRAb, thyroid ultrasound and orbital computed tomography. PBMCs were isolated from 10 ml of fresh peripheral blood by Ficoll-Paque density gradient centrifugation. Total RNA was extracted using Trizol reagent, and RNA quality was assessed on an Agilent 2100 Bioanalyzer. Amplification of TCR beta CDR3 regions was carried out from RNA transcripts. The first round of RT-PCR for the TCR CDR3 was performed with the HTBI primer set and the Qiagen OneStep RT-PCR kit. The libraries were constructed in a second round of multiplex PCR and then size-selected and purified. Libraries were sequenced paired-end with 100 bp reads on an Illumina HiSeq2000. The published analysis was carried out like this. SOAPnuke was used to process the raw data, with reads discarded if the reads contained adapters or uncalled bases, had a mean Phred below 15, or lacked an exact constant-primer or identifier match. High-quality paired reads were merged with COPE v1.2.5, and unique nucleotide sequences were defined as clonotypes. MiTCR v1.1 was used to align clonotypes to the IMGT TRBV, TRBD and TRBJ reference segments. Analysis was restricted to V-J combinations with a frequency above 0.0001, which covered about 99% of repertoires. The TCS score was defined as F50 (clonal expansion) divided by E x V (chaos), with BLOSUM62-based TCRdist calculated between CDR3 peptides within each V-J. Welch's t-statistics and random forest reduced 500 to 550 V-J features to 10 to 15, which were used in a naive Bayes classifier (R e1071). In-frame beta chains were kept once TCRdb had trimmed the public reads at Q25 with fastp and called clones with MiXCR. Entries are consolidated by CDR3 protein sequence, retaining the most common genes and DNA. TCRdb, not the authors, supplied the V and J calls. The sample table contains approximately 700,000 distinct CDR3 sequences; only one count was recorded for around 15% of them. 8.4% of the sample comes from the top ten.

Here is what the overall study found, with its caveats: No statistical method was used to set the sample size in advance, and investigators knew the group allocation. Blood samples also contained most of the expanded thyroid clonotypes (frequency above 0.001), which suggests that blood repertoires may reflect thyroid immune responses. In validation, progression to ophthalmopathy was predicted by the model with about 70% sensitivity and around 75% specificity, a median of 6.5 months before onset. In cross-validation, a model built on a 13 V-J signature told ophthalmopathy apart from stable hyperthyroidism with 85% to 90% sensitivity and roughly 81% specificity, and in testing the same model reached 80%/75%.

Remarks on this clonotype: It lacks a known antigen. This clone may be a read error of a much larger clone one base away.

Reading the germline V gene (reference sequence) gives CDR1 DFQATT and CDR2 SNEGSKA. The CDR3 holds 14 amino acids from the cysteine to the phenylalanine. Only CDR3 DNA remains: 42 bases, in frame from the first base. Between the V and J ends, shortened by 6 bases and 4 bases respectively, the junction contains 17 bases. Sequencing was performed on blood. This TCR derives from a man aged 18 to 30 with Graves' hyperthyroidism. The sequence is built from TRBV20-1 and TRBJ2-3; the best D guess is TRBD2, with 6 bases matching. The nucleotide sequence is TGCAGTGCCCCATCTCCGGGAGCCGCAGATACGCAGTATTTT. The resulting protein is CSAPSPGAADTQYF.